The 24 T cell receptor beta chains below all came from one sample that was sequenced in a study of shared clonotypes between healthy human individuals. Only in-frame clones appear in the TCRdb table, and some are missing; sequencing was by immunoSEQ multiplex PCR. The repertoire holds 2 million to 3 million clones, with just over 90% as singletons. The sequenced sample was naive CD4+ T cells sorted from blood. Described subset: CD45RA+ positively selected. The receptors here all came from a man between 18 and 29 years old in good health.

The rearrangement uses TRBV7-9 and TRBJ2-1, with a possible D match to TRBD2 (6 bases). V was trimmed by 8 bases and J by 2 bases, leaving 13 bases between them. This CDR3 is built from 14 residues. Germline-derived CDR1 and CDR2 are SEHNR and FQNEAQ (reference sequence). The CDR3 here is CASATGGAYNEQFF. The CDR3 region has the DNA TGTGCCAGCGCCACCGGGGGAGCCTACAATGAGCAGTTCTTC.

The J gene is TRBJ2-3, the V gene TRBV7-6; maybe TRBD2 (6 bases). The germline CDR1 and CDR2 sequences are SGHVS and FNYEAQ. V was clipped by 5 bases and J by 0 bases, with 15 bases between them. The CDR3 length is 16 residues. The CDR3 coding sequence is TGTGCCAGCAGCCCCCCGGCGGGACTCAGCACAGATACGCAGTATTTT. The encoded protein is CASSPPAGLSTDTQYF.

The J gene is TRBJ2-6, the V gene TRBV27; D call uncertain. Trimming shortened V by 6 bases and J by 1 base, and 10 bases separated the two germline ends. Germline CDR1 MNHEY, CDR2 SMNVEV (reference sequence). This CDR3 spans 15 amino acids. The CDR3 DNA is TGTGCCAGCAGCCCATTGGGGTCTGGGGCCAACGTCCTGACTTTC. Its translation is CASSPLGSGANVLTF.

The chain uses TRBV7-2 and TRBJ2-1, with 8 bases lining up with TRBD2. This CDR3 region has 15 residues. From germline, CDR1 is SGHTA and CDR2 FQGNSA. The V and J ends lost 5 bases and 6 bases, in that order; junction bases with no gene match: 9. CDR3 region: CASSTTGLVSNEQFF. In nucleotides, the CDR3 is TGTGCCAGCAGCACCACGGGACTAGTCAGCAATGAGCAGTTCTTC.

The chain joins TRBV19 to TRBJ2-7, with 10 nucleotides matching TRBD1. J gave up 3 bases and V 5 bases, and 7 bases lay outside the gene matches. Per germline, CDR1 LNHDA and CDR2 SQIVND (reference sequence). The CDR3 is 15 amino acids. CDR3 coding DNA: TGTGCCAGTAGTGACGGACAGGGGGGGCGCTACGAGCAGTACTTC. It codes for CASSDGQGGRYEQYF.

The gene calls are TRBV14 and TRBJ2-1, with 10 bases identical to TRBD2. CDR1 is SGHDN and CDR2 is FVKESK in the germline V gene. J gave up 4 bases and V 6 bases, and 15 bases lay outside the gene matches. CDR3 length: 18 residues. CDR3 loop: CASSPIDAGLAFYNEQFF. The CDR3, as DNA: TGTGCCAGCAGTCCGATAGACGCGGGACTAGCGTTTTACAATGAGCAGTTCTTC.

V and J are TRBV6-5 and TRBJ2-7; possible D gene TRBD2, 5 bases. CDR3 length: 15 residues. Germline CDR1 MNHEY, CDR2 SVGAGI. Trimming cost V 0 bases and J 2 bases, with 11 bases left between them. The CDR3 nucleotides are TGTGCCAGCAGTTACTCGACCGGGAAGCCCTACGAGCAGTACTTC. Amino acids: CASSYSTGKPYEQYF.

This chain uses TRBV14 with TRBJ2-1; D unresolved. The length of the CDR3 is 15 residues. Germline-derived CDR1 and CDR2 are SGHDN and FVKESK. V lost 0 bases to trimming and J lost 6 bases, with 12 bases between them. Written as DNA, the CDR3 is TGTGCCAGCAGCCAAGATGTTGGAGTCCCCAATGAGCAGTTCTTC. Protein: CASSQDVGVPNEQFF.

As regards this clone: Other nucleotide sequences in the sample specify the same CDR3. The rearrangement joins TRBV2 to TRBJ1-2; no clear D gene. The CDR3 consists of 11 residues. Deletions cut 7 bases from V and 6 bases from J, with 9 bases between. Germline CDR1 and CDR2: SNHLY and FYNNEI. The CDR3 sequence is CASTPRNGYTF. The CDR3 bases are TGTGCCAGCACCCCAAGGAATGGCTACACCTTC.

This chain joins TRBV18 and TRBJ1-3; 9 bases map to TRBD1. The germline V gene encodes CDR1 KGHSH and CDR2 LQKENI. The junction had 5 bases not matched to a gene; V was cut back by 4 bases and J by 4 bases. The CDR3 length is 15 residues. For the CDR3, the DNA is TGTGCCAGCTCACGTACAGGGGGCCGGGGAAACACCATATATTTT. This codes for CASSRTGGRGNTIYF.

This clone was recorded only once. The V gene is TRBV5-6, the J gene TRBJ2-7; the match to TRBD2 covers 7 bases. Germline trimming cut 4 bases from V and 4 bases from J; bases unmatched to any gene: 5. CDR1 is SGHDT, CDR2 YYEEEE, per germline. The CDR3 has 13 amino acids. Here the CDR3 reads CASSGLEWYEQYF. For the CDR3, the DNA is TGTGCCAGCAGCGGACTAGAGTGGTACGAGCAGTACTTC.

CDR3 loop: CASSLETSGTRLHEQFF. The CDR3 DNA reads as TGCGCCAGCAGCTTGGAGACTAGCGGGACCCGCCTCCATGAGCAGTTCTTC. V is TRBV5-1 and J is TRBJ2-1, with 11 bases fitting TRBD2. Germline-derived CDR1 and CDR2 are SGHRS and YFSETQ. The V and J ends lost 0 bases and 8 bases, in that order; junction bases with no gene match: 10. The CDR3 consists of 17 residues.

This chain links TRBV5-1 with TRBJ2-5, with 9 bases fitting TRBD2. Germline V gene lookup returns CDR1 SGHRS and CDR2 YFSETQ. The V and J ends lost 4 bases and 4 bases, in that order; junction bases with no gene match: 8. The CDR3 sequence is 15 residues long. The CDR3 region is CASSKIAGERETQYF. For the CDR3, the DNA is TGCGCCAGCAGCAAAATAGCGGGGGAAAGAGAGACCCAGTACTTC. The full variable domain, its missing parts supplied by reference TRBV5-1 and TRBJ2-5, is KAGVTQTPRYLIKTRGQQVTLSCSPISGHRSVSWYQQTPGQGLQFLFEYFSETQRNKGNFPGRFSGRQFSNSRSEMNVSTLELGDSALYLCASSKIAGERETQYFGPGTRLLVL.

V gene TRBV5-6 combines with J gene TRBJ2-3; the D gene is possibly TRBD2 (5 bases). The CDR3 is 15 amino acids. V gave up 2 bases and J gave up 0 bases, with 10 bases separating them. The V gene's germline CDR1 is SGHDT and CDR2 YYEEEE. CDR3 DNA: TGTGCCAGCAGCTTCAGAAGGACTAGCACAGATACGCAGTATTTT. It codes for CASSFRRTSTDTQYF. Together with reference TRBV5-6 and TRBJ2-3, the CDR3 gives the full variable domain: DAGVTQSPTHLIKTRGQQVTLRCSPKSGHDTVSWYQQALGQGPQFIFQYYEEEERQRGNFPDRFSGHQFPNYSSELNVNALLLGDSALYLCASSFRRTSTDTQYFGPGTRLTVL.

This rearrangement joins TRBV5-1 to TRBJ2-7; 8 nucleotides agree with TRBD1. V dropped 4 bases and J dropped 1; count of bases not matched to a gene: 10. Per the germline V gene, CDR1 is SGHRS and CDR2 is YFSETQ. This CDR3 has 16 residues. The CDR3 coding sequence is TGCGCCAGCAGCCAACCCAATCGACAGGGGTCCTACGAGCAGTACTTC. It translates to CASSQPNRQGSYEQYF.

The chain carries TRBV2 and TRBJ1-1; D not certain. This CDR3 region has 15 residues. CDR1 SNHLY and CDR2 FYNNEI come from the germline V gene. V gave up 6 bases and J gave up 5 bases, with 19 bases separating them. The CDR3 nucleotides are TGTGCCAGCAGGGGAGTCTCTCAGGCGGGGACTGAAGCTTTCTTT. Translated: CASRGVSQAGTEAFF.

The chain carries TRBV10-1 and TRBJ2-1; 10 bases fit TRBD2. Germline V lookup: CDR1 WNHNN, CDR2 SYGVQD (reference sequence). CDR3 length: 14 residues. V lost 3 bases and J lost 7; bases outside the gene matches: 3. The CDR3 spells CASSDRAGGNEQFF. CDR3 sequence (DNA): TGCGCCAGCAGTGATAGAGCGGGGGGGAATGAGCAGTTCTTC.

The rearrangement joins TRBV4-3 to TRBJ2-7, with D possibly TRBD2 on 6 matching bases. This CDR3 region has 18 residues. V gave up 3 bases and J gave up 1 base, with 22 bases separating them. In germline, CDR1 is LGHNA, CDR2 YSLEER. CDR3 bases: TGCGCCAGCAGCCAGGCTAACGTTTTTCTGGGGGGTTCCTACGAGCAGTACTTC. This sequence encodes CASSQANVFLGGSYEQYF.

V is TRBV7-9 and J is TRBJ1-2, with a weak D call TRBD1 (5 bases). The germline V gene encodes CDR1 SEHNR and CDR2 FQNEAQ (reference sequence). Trimming removed 2 bases at V and 3 bases at J, with 10 bases between. This CDR3 has 14 amino acids. CDR3 residues: CASSLTREDYGYTF. The CDR3 nucleotides are TGTGCCAGCAGCTTAACCAGGGAGGACTATGGCTACACCTTC.

V is TRBV5-4 and J is TRBJ2-7, with a tentative D call TRBD1 (5 bases). Trimming stripped 6 bases from V and 3 bases from J, with 13 bases between. CDR1 is SGHNT and CDR2 is YYREEE in the germline V gene (reference sequence). The CDR3 totals 13 residues. CDR3 in amino acids: CASTQDTGYEQYF. CDR3 sequence (DNA): TGTGCCAGCACCCAGGACACGGGCTACGAGCAGTACTTC.

The chain combines TRBV5-1 with TRBJ2-5; D might be TRBD1 or TRBD2, each matching 5 bases. Trimming took off 7 bases at V and 5 bases at J, with 21 bases between the two ends. Germline V gives CDR1 SGHRS, CDR2 YFSETQ. This CDR3 has 15 residues. CDR3 in DNA: TGCGCCAGCGGACTGGGCAGGGCTTTATCGGAGACCCAGTACTTC. It codes for CASGLGRALSETQYF.

This chain connects TRBV10-3 to TRBJ1-1; tentative D call: TRBD1 (6 bases). The germline V and J ends were trimmed by 4 bases and 5 bases, with 17 bases remaining between them. CDR3 size: 15 residues. The germline gives CDR1 ENHRY, CDR2 SYGVKD. The CDR3 bases are TGTGCCATCAGTGTTTCTGGGGGCGTGGGGACTGAAGCTTTCTTT. The encoded protein is CAISVSGGVGTEAFF.

This clone was counted once. The rearrangement links TRBV10-3 to TRBJ1-2; D unresolved. V lost 4 bases to trimming and J lost 4 bases, with 13 bases between them. Germline CDR1 and CDR2: ENHRY and SYGVKD. The CDR3 totals 14 residues. The CDR3 reads CAISVELGAYGYTF. The CDR3 coding sequence is TGTGCCATCAGTGTAGAATTGGGCGCCTATGGCTACACCTTC.

This sequence joins TRBV10-3 and TRBJ1-1; no clear D. This CDR3 has 13 residues. Germline values: CDR1 ENHRY, CDR2 SYGVKD. Trimming took 2 bases from V and 3 from J, leaving 7 bases between them. The DNA for the CDR3 is TGTGCCATCAGTGAGGGGTCGCACACTGAAGCTTTCTTT. This sequence encodes CAISEGSHTEAFF.